Reported below is one TCR beta chain. Its antigen is currently not known. Base qualities are not recorded, but no much larger clone differs from it by a single base. The sample comes from a study of cytomegalovirus exposure and HLA in healthy donors (dated by TCRdb to 2016 to 2017). Background on the whole study: An earlier analysis of roughly 610 of the donors reported 276 Gb of sequence data and roughly 120 million unique TCR beta sequences obtained from 180 million or so T cells. In the later analysis, no new phenotypic data were used to find candidate immune exposures; instead, reliance was placed on TCR beta sequences and their occurrence across donors. Both class I and class II loci were covered by HLA typing, at four-digit resolution. In an earlier analysis of 550 to 700 of the donors, high-throughput TCR beta sequencing was used to judge whether each TCR beta V gene segment behaved as functional or pseudogenic. Genome-wide SNP genotypes for about 60% of the 666 donors were used in a later genetic analysis, which treated that subset as a discovery cohort. Along with the 666-subject first cohort, a separate validation cohort of some 130 different subjects was used. Because of strong linkage in the cohort, roughly five DR-DQ haplotypes were treated as single units for association and clustering. Roughly 300 gigabases of sequencing data and around 88 million unique TCR sequences made up an early release that covered 500 to 650 HLA-typed donors. A later analysis re-analyzed previously published TCR beta repertoires from roughly 600 donors and added high-resolution HLA genotyping to study TCR occurrence patterns. Donor age, sex, ethnicity and CMV serostatus were compiled alongside the repertoire data. The study aimed to test whether signatures of past pathogen exposure could be identified by cataloging public T cell receptors. The study combined high-throughput TCR immunosequencing, statistical association of individual TCRs with disease status, and machine learning to predict cytomegalovirus infection status. The genetic ancestry cluster associated with self-reported Caucasian donors included about 84% of the roughly 380 genotyped donors. The study used immunosequencing to profile the T cell repertoires of 666 subjects and linked those repertoires to cytomegalovirus serostatus. Typing coverage varied by locus: about 629-640 donors for A, B, C, DRB1 and DQB1; roughly 500 for DQA1; around 610 for DPA1; approximately 490 for DPB1. Every discovery cohort repertoire had been produced on one sequencing platform. Among about 360 genotyped donors of the cohort, an average of approximately 250,000 unique TCR beta nucleotide sequences were sequenced per donor, 15% to 20% of them non-productive. Results the study describes overall, beyond this receptor: In an earlier analysis of more than 500 of the donors, most TCR beta V segments appeared in productive rearrangements about 87% or about 30% of the time, broadly matching IMGT annotations. Linkage disequilibrium might explain the correlated functional status among segregating V segments, but an unknown experimental factor could not be ruled out. Only TCR beta chains were sequenced in this cohort, and the absence of alpha or paired-chain data limited detectable features. Because some donors lacked HLA typing at each locus, the association tests relied only on the typed subset. In a later analysis, TCR association rates were found to vary across HLA loci, with the most associated TCRs seen for DRB1 alleles and the fewest for HLA-C alleles. It was suggested by the authors that the approach could potentially be generalized to other disease states and immunological phenotypes. At a false discovery rate of 0.05, a later analysis linked 15,000 to 20,000 TCR beta sequences to specific HLA alleles. An association between a missense DCLRE1C variant and V-gene and J-gene trimming of TCR beta chains was found in a later genetic analysis and replicated in an independent cohort. Sequencing depth was assumed to be roughly uniform across donors in the presence/absence analyses, though that assumption may not hold. The study listed 150 to 200 TCR beta chains as associated with cytomegalovirus. The classifier was reported to diagnose cytomegalovirus status with high specificity and sensitivity in both the original and validation cohorts. The earlier analysis of 587 of the donors excluded some 15 rarely observed V segments, including chromosome 9 orphons, because counts were too low. A few of the identified cytomegalovirus-associated TCR beta chains were confirmed in vitro to be specific for cytomegalovirus antigens. A later analysis found that most CMV-associated TCR beta chains appeared HLA-restricted, with HLA associations seemingly driven largely by CMV exposure. A further reported finding was that TCR beta sequences accurately predicted the HLA-A and HLA-B alleles for most subjects in the first cohort. While some public TCRs were present in many individuals, most TCR sequences turned up only very rarely across donors. Assigning TCR associations to individual alleles was difficult when HLA alleles, especially DR and DQ, strongly co-occurred. The only immune exposure information available for the cohort was CMV serostatus. Compared with the roughly 670-donor mean, donors in an Asian-associated ancestry cluster had fewer N-insertions in productive TCRs, according to a later genetic analysis. According to a later analysis, parvovirus B19, influenza, CMV and Epstein-Barr virus appeared linked to several top co-occurrence clusters. The sequencing pipeline was judged likely to have produced a cluster of highly shared sequence variants as a technical artifact. In a later analysis, HLA-associated TCR beta chains showed more clonal expansion and lower generation probabilities than non-associated chains that were equally common.

The cohort comprised around 700 healthy bone marrow donors. At the time of sampling, all cohort members were nominally healthy, though unrecorded immune exposures were likely present. The donor was CMV seropositive and belonged to the group of over 250 seropositive cohort members. Each donor provided a peripheral blood sample, and peripheral blood mononuclear cells were used for TCR beta sequencing. The Qiagen DNeasy Blood Extraction Kit was used to extract genomic DNA from the blood cell samples. Preparation of the library involved the immunoSEQ multiplex PCR assay. For the multiplex PCR, a mixture combining 60 forward primers for TCR Vbeta segments and 13 reverse primers for TCR Jbeta segments was used. A multiplex PCR assay on genomic DNA amplified the CDR3 region of rearranged TCR beta genes. On the Illumina HiSeq System, the amplified TCR beta libraries were sequenced as 87-base-pair reads. On the authors' methods: In a later analysis, tens of millions of unique TCR beta chains were counted across the roughly 610 repertoires, and around 10 million of these chains were shared by at least two donors. Raw reads were error-corrected and collapsed into unique sequences by a nearest-neighbor algorithm in which closely related sequences were merged to remove PCR and sequencing errors. Alignment of CDR3 sequences to IMGT reference sequences was used to assign V, D and J gene segments. Each retained sequence needed at least a six-nucleotide match to both a V gene segment and a J gene segment. A rearrangement was called productive if the CDR3 had no stop codons and remained in frame with V and J, and every other rearrangement was called non-productive. CDR3 was defined by IMGT convention, running from the second conserved V-encoded cysteine to the conserved J-encoded phenylalanine. The earlier analysis of 587 of the donors excluded sequences that lacked an unambiguous match to a single V gene segment. In an earlier analysis of approximately 610 of the donors, V segments were called functional above 56.7% productive rearrangements and were called segregating when the between-donor standard deviation exceeded 5%. A statistical classification framework was built for diagnosing cytomegalovirus status from the catalog of TCR beta chain sequences. V and J gene assignment, in a later analysis, came from comparing TCR nucleotide sequences with IMGT/GENE-DB human TR gene sequences. Using the TCRdist pipeline, a later analysis assigned CDR3 sequences along with most-parsimonious VDJ recombination scenarios. A later analysis defined each TCR beta chain by its CDR3 amino acid sequence plus V-gene family, and excluded reads lacking a unique V-gene family. A later analysis removed over 500 highly shared, low-generation-probability nucleotide sequences to deal with suspected cross-contamination and a sequencing artifact. A later analysis calculated a clonal expansion index for each public chain from normalized within-repertoire ranks of inferred template counts. In a later analysis, generation probabilities were computed with a VDJ recombination model fitted to out-of-frame rearrangements, and the resulting probabilities were checked against IGoR. A later analysis scored TCR-TCR, TCR-HLA and TCR-CMV co-occurrence with hypergeometric tests, applying a repertoire-size bias correction to TCR pairs. In a later analysis, false discovery rates were estimated by permuting HLA or CMV assignments 20 times. In a later analysis, co-occurring TCRs were grouped with DBSCAN, and TCRdist sequence similarity was added when clustering was performed within HLA-allele-positive subsets. Repertoires with fewer than 30,000 or more than 120,000 public chains were left out of co-occurrence clustering, as were about 5 repertoires with anomalous nucleotide sharing. What TCRdb holds here is the immuneACCESS table cut down to in-frame rearrangements. Part of the clones is not present; checked against another copy, under half of the missing clones reflect an unresolved V gene, and the others are unexplained. V and J calls and clone size come straight from that table; D and trimming were deduced from the DNA. In all, the sample holds tens of thousands of clones, and around 9.1% of those were seen once. Together, the top ten hold approximately 23% of the sample.

The source of this sequence is a man aged 55-75 years in good health and CMV-seropositive. Source material: PBMCs.

The CDR3 has the sequence CGGRMNTEAFF. The nucleotide sequence reads TGTGGAGGTCGGATGAACACTGAAGCTTTCTTT. The chain couples TRBV30 to TRBJ1-1, with the D gene uncertain. Spanning cysteine to phenylalanine, the CDR3 consists of 11 amino acids. Only the CDR3 part of the read is kept: 33 bases, read in frame from the first base. The germline V gene encodes CDR1 GTSNPN and CDR2 SVGIG (reference sequence).